This T cell receptor beta chain was observed in a study of T cell repertoires in cytomegalovirus infection (dated by TCRdb to 2018 to 2020). Turning to the overall study: Recently identified HLA-C-restricted CMV epitopes, whose presentation resists viral immunomodulation, were targeted by peptide stimulations together with well-studied HLA-B-restricted epitopes. Donor HLA type was relevant to the analysis, as public TCR beta signatures indicated carriage of CMV infection together with the matching HLA type.

This sample's treatment or condition label indicates: in vitro stimulation with specific CMV peptide epitopes to enrich CMV-specific T cells. About this clonotype itself: Its antigen is still unknown. No quality values exist for individual bases; no much larger clone is one base distant.

Overall study results and their limits: In both this cohort and an independent cohort of some 380 donors, the cumulative frequency of public TCR beta family members distinguished carriers of CMV infection plus the relevant HLA type. The ex vivo response was dominated by HLA-C-restricted CMV-specific TCR beta clonotypes, which also provided the single most frequent clonotype in two of eight donors.

Inclusive of the bounding cysteine and phenylalanine, the CDR3 is 13 residues long. Just the 39-base CDR3 DNA is kept, in frame starting at base 1. V is pared back by 7 bases and J by 2 bases, with 12 bases lying between the germline termini. The germline V gene gives CDR1 as SGDLS and CDR2 as YYNGEE. This sample was sequenced with an Illumina HiSeq 1500. The public reads were reanalyzed by TCRdb: fastp trimming at Q25, MiXCR alignment, in-frame beta chains only. Rows are unified per CDR3 protein, each entry keeping the most common DNA and genes. Within this sample are roughly 860,000 distinct CDR3 sequences, with approximately 32% of them counted one time only. Of the sample, 9.5% to 15% falls within the top ten clones.

Sequenced here: cultured CD8+ T cells from PBMCs, sampled from culture after CMV antigen stimulation. The V and J segments used are TRBV9 and TRBJ1-2; the D gene is possibly TRBD1, with 6 bases matching. This receptor was taken from a human donor in good health (CMV status not recorded). Some clones in this sample may be carry-over from other donors' samples. DNA sequence: TGTGCCAGCTCACACAGGGACAACTATGGCTACACCTTC. This encodes CASSHRDNYGYTF.